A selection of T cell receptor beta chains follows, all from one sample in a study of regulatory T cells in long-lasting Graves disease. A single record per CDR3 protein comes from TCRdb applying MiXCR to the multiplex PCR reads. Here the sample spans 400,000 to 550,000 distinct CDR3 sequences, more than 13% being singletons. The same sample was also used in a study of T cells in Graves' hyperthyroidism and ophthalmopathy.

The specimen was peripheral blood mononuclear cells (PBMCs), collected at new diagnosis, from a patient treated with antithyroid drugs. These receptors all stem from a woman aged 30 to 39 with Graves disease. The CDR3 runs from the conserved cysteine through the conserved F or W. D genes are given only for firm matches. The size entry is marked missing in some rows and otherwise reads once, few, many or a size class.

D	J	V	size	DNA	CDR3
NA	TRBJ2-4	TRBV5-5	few	TGTGCCAGCAGCTTGATCGGGGGTCCCATAGCCAAAAACATTCAGTACTTC	CASSLIGGPIAKNIQYF
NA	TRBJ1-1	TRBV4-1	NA	TGCGCCAGCAGCCAAGAGAGGAGCACTGAAGCTTTCTTT	CASSQERSTEAFF
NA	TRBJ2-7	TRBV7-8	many	TGTGCCAGCAGCTTAGAGTCGAGCGCCTACGAGCAGTACTTC	CASSLESSAYEQYF
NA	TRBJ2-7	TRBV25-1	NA	TGTGCCAGCAGATTGGGGGAGGCGTACGAGCAGTACTTC	CASRLGEAYEQYF
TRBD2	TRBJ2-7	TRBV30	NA	TGTGCCTGGAGTGAGTATGGGAGGGCCCCTTCCTACGAGCAGTACTTC	CAWSEYGRAPSYEQYF
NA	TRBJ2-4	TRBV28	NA	TGTGCCAGCAGTGGGGTGGGTCCCAAGTACTTC	CASSGVGPKYF
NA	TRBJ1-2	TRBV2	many	TGTGCCAGCAGTGAAAATAGGGAGAGCTTC	CASSENRESF
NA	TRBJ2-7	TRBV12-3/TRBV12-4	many	TGTGCCAGCAGTTATCAGGGTTCCTACGAGCAGTACTTC	CASSYQGSYEQYF
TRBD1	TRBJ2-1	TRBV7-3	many	TGTGCCAGCAGCTTAAGTAGGGGGACAGGGACCAATGAGCAGTTCTTC	CASSLSRGTGTNEQFF
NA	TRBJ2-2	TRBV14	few	TGTGCCAGCAGCCAAGATCGCATCACCGGGGAGCTGTTTTTT	CASSQDRITGELFF
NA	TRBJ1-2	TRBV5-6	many	TGTGCCAGCAGCTTGGGTGATCCCAACTATGGCTACACCTTC	CASSLGDPNYGYTF
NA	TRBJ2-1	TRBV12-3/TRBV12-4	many	TGTGCCAGCAGTTCCCGGCAGGGATACAATGAGCAGTTCTTC	CASSSRQGYNEQFF
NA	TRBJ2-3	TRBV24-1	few	TGTGCCACCAGTGACACAGGGTTAGATACGCAGTATTTT	CATSDTGLDTQYF
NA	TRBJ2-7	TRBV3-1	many	TGTGCCAGCAGCCAAGTAGACGGGTACGAGCAGTACTTC	CASSQVDGYEQYF
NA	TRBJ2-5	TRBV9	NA	TGTGCCAGCAGCGTAGCTACGAGGGCAGGGGACGAGACCCAGTACTTC	CASSVATRAGDETQYF
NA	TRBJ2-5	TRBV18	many	TGTGCCAGCTCACTCCGTGAACGAGAGACCCAGTACTTC	CASSLRERETQYF
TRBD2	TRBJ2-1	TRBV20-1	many	TGCAGTGAAGCGTTGGCGGGAGTGGACAATGAGCAGTTCTTC	CSEALAGVDNEQFF
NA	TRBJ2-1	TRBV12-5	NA	TGTGCTAGTGGTCCCAGCGAGAACTACGATGAGCAGTTCTTC	CASGPSENYDEQFF
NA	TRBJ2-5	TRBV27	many	TGTGCCAGCAGCTCAAGCTTAGCGGTCCAAGAGACCCAGTACTTC	CASSSSLAVQETQYF
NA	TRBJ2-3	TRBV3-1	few	TGTGCCAGCAGCCAAATCCTTCATACGCAGTATTTT	CASSQILHTQYF
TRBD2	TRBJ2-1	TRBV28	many	TGTGCCAGCAGTTTTCTAGCGGGAGGAACAATGAGGGAGTTCTTC	CASSFLAGGTMREFF
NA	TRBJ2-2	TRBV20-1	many	TGCAGTGCTGGACAACGCGACACCGGGGAGCTGTTTTTT	CSAGQRDTGELFF
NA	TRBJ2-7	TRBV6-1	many	TGTGCCAGCAGGTCCCCCAATCCAGGGGGGGCCTACGAGCAGTACTTC	CASRSPNPGGAYEQYF
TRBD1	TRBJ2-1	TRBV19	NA	TGTGCCAGTAGTATCGAGGGACAGGGAAGTTTGGGCAATGAGCAGTTCTTC	CASSIEGQGSLGNEQFF